This T cell receptor (beta chain) was documented in a study of T-cell reconstitution after alpha-beta-depleted transplantation in children. This CDR3 has 12 residues. Germline CDR1 reads ENHRY; CDR2 reads SYGVKD. V dropped 7 bases and J dropped 8 bases, with 12 bases sitting between them. This clonotype was counted at least ten times. Its antigen is unidentified. It was with unique molecular identifiers that the TCRbeta library was prepared. TCRdb re-called the PCR reads with MiXCR, one entry per CDR3 protein. The table includes a few hundred thousand distinct CDR3 sequences, roughly a quarter detected once. Study-level results: Recipient T cells and thymic progenitors that survived were the source of the high TCRbeta diversity seen at day 60 in some patients. One year after transplant, T-cell counts and diversity came mostly from newly produced T cells. Several hundred rapidly expanded clones from non-depleted graft cells reportedly supplied alpha-beta T cells about two months post-transplant.

The TCR comes from a boy under two years old with Wiskott-Aldrich syndrome, due to receive a stem cell transplant. The gene calls are TRBV10-3 and TRBJ2-1, with D uncertain. The material was PBMCs, obtained before TCRalphabeta/CD19-depleted stem cell transplant. CDR3: CAITIIYDEQFF. CDR3 DNA sequence: TGTGCCATCACCATTATTTATGATGAGCAGTTCTTC.